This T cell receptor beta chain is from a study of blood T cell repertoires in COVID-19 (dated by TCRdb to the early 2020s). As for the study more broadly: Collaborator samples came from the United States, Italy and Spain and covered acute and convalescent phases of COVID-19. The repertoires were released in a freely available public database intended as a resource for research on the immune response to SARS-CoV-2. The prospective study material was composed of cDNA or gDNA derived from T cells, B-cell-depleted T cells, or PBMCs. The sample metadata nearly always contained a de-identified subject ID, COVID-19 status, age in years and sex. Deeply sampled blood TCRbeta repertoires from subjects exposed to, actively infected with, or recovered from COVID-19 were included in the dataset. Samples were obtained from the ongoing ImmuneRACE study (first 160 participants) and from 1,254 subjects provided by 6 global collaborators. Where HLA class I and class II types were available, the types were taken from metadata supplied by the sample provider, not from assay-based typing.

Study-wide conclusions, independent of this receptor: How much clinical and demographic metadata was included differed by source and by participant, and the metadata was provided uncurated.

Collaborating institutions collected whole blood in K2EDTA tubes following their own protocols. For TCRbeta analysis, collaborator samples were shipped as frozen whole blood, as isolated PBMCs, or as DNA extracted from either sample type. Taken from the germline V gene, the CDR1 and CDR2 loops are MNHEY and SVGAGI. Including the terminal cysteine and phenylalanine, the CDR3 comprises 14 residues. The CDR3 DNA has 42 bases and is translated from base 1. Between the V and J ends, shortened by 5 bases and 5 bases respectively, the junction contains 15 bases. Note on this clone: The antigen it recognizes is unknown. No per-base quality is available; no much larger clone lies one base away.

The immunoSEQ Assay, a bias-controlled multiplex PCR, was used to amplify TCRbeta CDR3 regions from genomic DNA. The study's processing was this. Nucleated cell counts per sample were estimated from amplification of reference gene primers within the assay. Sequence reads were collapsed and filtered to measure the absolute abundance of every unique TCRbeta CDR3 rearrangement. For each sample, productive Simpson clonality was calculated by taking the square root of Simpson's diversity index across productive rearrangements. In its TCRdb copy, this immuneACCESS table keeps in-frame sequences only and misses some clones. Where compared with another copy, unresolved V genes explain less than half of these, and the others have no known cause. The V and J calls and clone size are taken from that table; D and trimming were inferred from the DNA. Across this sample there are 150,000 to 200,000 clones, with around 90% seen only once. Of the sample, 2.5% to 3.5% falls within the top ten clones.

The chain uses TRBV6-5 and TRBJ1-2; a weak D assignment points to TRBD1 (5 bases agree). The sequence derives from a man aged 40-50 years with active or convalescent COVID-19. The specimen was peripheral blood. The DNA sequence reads TGTGCCAGCAGTCCAGGGAACCTGAAGTATGGCTACACCTTC. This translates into CASSPGNLKYGYTF.